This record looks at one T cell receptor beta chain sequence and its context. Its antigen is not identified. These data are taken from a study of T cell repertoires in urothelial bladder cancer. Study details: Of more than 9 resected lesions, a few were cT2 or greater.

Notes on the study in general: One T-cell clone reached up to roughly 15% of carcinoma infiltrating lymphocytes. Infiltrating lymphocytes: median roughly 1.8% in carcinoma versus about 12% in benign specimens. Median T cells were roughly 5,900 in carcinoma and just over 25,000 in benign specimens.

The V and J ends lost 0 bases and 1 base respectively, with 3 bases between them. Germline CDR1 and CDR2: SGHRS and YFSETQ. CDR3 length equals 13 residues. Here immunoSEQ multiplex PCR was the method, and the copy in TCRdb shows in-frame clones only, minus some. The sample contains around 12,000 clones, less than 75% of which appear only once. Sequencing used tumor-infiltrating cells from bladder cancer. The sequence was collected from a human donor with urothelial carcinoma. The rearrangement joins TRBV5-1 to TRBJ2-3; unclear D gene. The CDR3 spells CASSLDGTDTQYF. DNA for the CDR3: TGCGCCAGCAGCTTGGATGGCACAGATACGCAGTATTTT.